This record covers a single T cell receptor beta chain. The antigen is not known. These data belong to a study of cytomegalovirus exposure and HLA in healthy donors. Findings of the study overall: A prior analysis recorded that most TCR beta V segments were productive about 90% or about 30% of the time.

The PCR used 60 Vbeta and 13 Jbeta primers. Assay: immunoSEQ multiplex PCR; the TCRdb copy retains only in-frame clones and omits some. The data show about 140,000 clones, approximately 80% seen once. Trimming pared 3 bases from V and 6 bases from J, leaving 24 bases between. The germline V gene encodes CDR1 LNHDA and CDR2 SQIVND (reference sequence). There are 19 residues in the CDR3. The chain uses TRBV19 and TRBJ1-6; D gene uncertain. The source of this sequence is a male donor in good health and CMV-seropositive. Input material: PBMCs. CDR3 protein: CASSIERPKNISGNSPLHF. DNA for the CDR3: TGTGCCAGTAGTATCGAACGACCGAAAAATATATCGGGTAATTCACCCCTCCACTTT.